Listed below are T cell receptor beta chains from one sample, sequenced in a study. A single record per CDR3 protein comes from TCRdb applying MiXCR to the 5' RACE reads. The sample lists over 55,000 distinct CDR3 sequences, around 30% seen once, with 2.3% in the top ten. Sequences were obtained from tumor-infiltrating naive CD4+ T cells sorted from the breast tumor. These receptors were collected from a female donor with breast cancer. Both conserved end residues are part of each CDR3. Fields, in order: clone size, D gene, V gene, CDR3 protein. The D gene is left open where the match is weak. The size of a clone is reported for some rows only, either as once, few or many, or as a class for expanded clones.

size: -
D: -
V: TRBV12-3/TRBV12-4
CDR3: CASSPTKLGNSPLHF

size: -
D: TRBD2
V: TRBV9
CDR3: CASSPAGRVAETQYF

size: once
D: TRBD1
V: TRBV15
CDR3: CATSREGGTVTDTQYF

size: -
D: TRBD1
V: TRBV7-3
CDR3: CASSGQVNTEAFF

size: -
D: -
V: TRBV6-6
CDR3: CASSYSLDNYGYTF

size: -
D: -
V: TRBV2
CDR3: CASSGETAGNTIYF

size: few
D: -
V: TRBV30
CDR3: CAWSGTANTGELFF

size: few
D: TRBD2
V: TRBV7-7
CDR3: CASSSTSGGGNEQFF

size: many
D: -
V: TRBV29-1
CDR3: CSIKSVPDRTDTQYF

size: few
D: TRBD1
V: TRBV20-1
CDR3: CSAEDRAKFREQFF

size: -
D: TRBD2
V: TRBV7-2
CDR3: CASSLVGGGLSDEQFF

size: few
D: -
V: TRBV6-1
CDR3: CASSEGNYGYTF

size: -
D: TRBD1
V: TRBV20-1
CDR3: CSATGGGHTEAFF

size: few
D: -
V: TRBV10-3
CDR3: CAISPDRLYGYTF

size: many
D: TRBD2
V: TRBV10-3
CDR3: CAILAGAGNEQFF

size: -
D: -
V: TRBV2
CDR3: CASTLNTEAFF

size: few
D: TRBD2
V: TRBV7-6
CDR3: CASSLSGGGAFNEQFF

size: -
D: TRBD2
V: TRBV4-1
CDR3: CASSRETSGGNNEQFF

size: -
D: TRBD1
V: TRBV12-3/TRBV12-4
CDR3: CASSPDRGPPSEQYF

size: -
D: TRBD2
V: TRBV7-9
CDR3: CASSRLAGSSYEQYF

size: medium-sized
D: TRBD1
V: TRBV5-1
CDR3: CASSFRDRADEQYF

size: few
D: TRBD1
V: TRBV12-3/TRBV12-4
CDR3: CASSFDRGREKLFF

size: many
D: -
V: TRBV20-1
CDR3: CSASHPQEIYGYTF

size: -
D: -
V: TRBV18
CDR3: CASSLQQFRGVNTEAFF

size: few
D: -
V: TRBV5-6
CDR3: CASSLVASLAQETQYF

size: few
D: TRBD1
V: TRBV5-1
CDR3: CASSLAGTGDNEQFF

size: -
D: -
V: TRBV25-1
CDR3: CASSESSVNTEAFF

size: -
D: -
V: TRBV4-2
CDR3: CASSQDQGGGYTF

size: -
D: TRBD1
V: TRBV12-3/TRBV12-4
CDR3: CASSRDRGTNYGYTF

size: few
D: -
V: TRBV20-1
CDR3: CSARRDGLYEQYF

size: -
D: TRBD2
V: TRBV5-1
CDR3: CASSLQVLAGDNEQFF

size: few
D: TRBD2
V: TRBV5-1
CDR3: CASSLTQREHNEQYF

size: -
D: -
V: TRBV28
CDR3: CASARASGNSPLHF

size: -
D: -
V: TRBV7-9
CDR3: CASSLANIQYF

size: -
D: -
V: TRBV5-1
CDR3: CASSLGTANTGELFF

size: many
D: TRBD1
V: TRBV5-1
CDR3: CASSQGEMRETQYF

size: many
D: -
V: TRBV7-2
CDR3: CASSFQGTDTQYF

size: -
D: -
V: TRBV15
CDR3: CATSREPRTGELFF

size: -
D: -
V: TRBV4-1
CDR3: CASSQGVLGGGSYNEQFF

size: medium-sized
D: -
V: TRBV6-1
CDR3: CASSGSRALRDYEQYF

size: few
D: -
V: TRBV5-1
CDR3: CASSLDRFYNSPLHF

size: few
D: -
V: TRBV2
CDR3: CASTSRDETQYF

size: -
D: -
V: TRBV5-1
CDR3: CASSSNHGTQYF

size: -
D: -
V: TRBV6-1
CDR3: CASSEGTANYGYTF

size: -
D: TRBD1
V: TRBV7-9
CDR3: CASSRGQGTQETQYF

size: -
D: -
V: TRBV6-1
CDR3: CASSDYGETQYF

size: -
D: TRBD2
V: TRBV5-1
CDR3: CASSSSLAANTGELFF

size: few
D: -
V: TRBV20-1
CDR3: CSARDQATSALDTQYF

size: -
D: TRBD1
V: TRBV4-2
CDR3: CASSLREDRGSKLFF

size: -
D: -
V: TRBV5-4
CDR3: CASSAGRRGHEQYF

size: many
D: TRBD2
V: TRBV3-1
CDR3: CASSPTTSGRYNNEQFF